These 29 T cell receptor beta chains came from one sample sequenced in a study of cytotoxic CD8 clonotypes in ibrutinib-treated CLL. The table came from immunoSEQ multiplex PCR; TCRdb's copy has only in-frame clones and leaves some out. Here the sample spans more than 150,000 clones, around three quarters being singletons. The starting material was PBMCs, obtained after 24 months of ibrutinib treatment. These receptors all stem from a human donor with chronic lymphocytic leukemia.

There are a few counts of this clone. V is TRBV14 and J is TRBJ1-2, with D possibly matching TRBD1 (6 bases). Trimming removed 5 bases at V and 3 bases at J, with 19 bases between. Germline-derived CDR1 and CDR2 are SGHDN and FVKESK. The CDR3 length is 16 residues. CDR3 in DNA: TGTGCCAGCAGCAGACCCTTCGGGGGGCTTGACTATGGCTACACCTTC. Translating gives CASSRPFGGLDYGYTF.

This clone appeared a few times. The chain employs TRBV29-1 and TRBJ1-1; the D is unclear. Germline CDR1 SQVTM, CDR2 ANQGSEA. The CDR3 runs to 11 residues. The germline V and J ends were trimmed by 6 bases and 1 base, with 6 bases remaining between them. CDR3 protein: CSVPRNTEAFF. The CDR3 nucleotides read TGCAGCGTCCCGAGGAACACTGAAGCTTTCTTT. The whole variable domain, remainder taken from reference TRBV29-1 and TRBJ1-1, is SAVISQKPSRDICQRGTSLTIQCQVDSQVTMMFWYRQQPGQSLTLIATANQGSEATYESGFVIDKFPISRPNLTFSTLTVSNMSPEDSSIYLCSVPRNTEAFFGQGTRLTVV.

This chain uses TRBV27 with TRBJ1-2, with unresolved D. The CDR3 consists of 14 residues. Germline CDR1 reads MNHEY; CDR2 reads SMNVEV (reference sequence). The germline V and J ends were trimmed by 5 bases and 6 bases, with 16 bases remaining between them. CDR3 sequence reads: CASSQHYGEDGYTF. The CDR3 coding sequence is TGTGCCAGCAGTCAGCACTATGGAGAGGATGGCTACACCTTC.

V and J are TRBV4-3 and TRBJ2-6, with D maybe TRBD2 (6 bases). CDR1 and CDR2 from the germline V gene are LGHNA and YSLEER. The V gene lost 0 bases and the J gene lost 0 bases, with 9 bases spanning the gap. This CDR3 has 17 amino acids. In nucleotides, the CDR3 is TGCGCCAGCAGCCAAGATAGGAGGGCCTCTGGGGCCAACGTCCTGACTTTC. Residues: CASSQDRRASGANVLTF.

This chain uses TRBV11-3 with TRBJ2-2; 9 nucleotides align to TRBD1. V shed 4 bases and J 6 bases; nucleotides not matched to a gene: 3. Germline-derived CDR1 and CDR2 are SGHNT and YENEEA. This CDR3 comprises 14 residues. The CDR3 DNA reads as TGTGCCAGCAGCTGGGGGACAGGGTCCGGGGAGCTGTTTTTT. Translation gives CASSWGTGSGELFF.

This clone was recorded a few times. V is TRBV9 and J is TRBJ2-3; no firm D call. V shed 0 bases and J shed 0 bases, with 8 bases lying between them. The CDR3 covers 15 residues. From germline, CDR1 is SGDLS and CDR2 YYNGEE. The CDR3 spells CASSVDVTSTDTQYF. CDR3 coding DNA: TGTGCCAGCAGCGTAGACGTTACTAGCACAGATACGCAGTATTTT.

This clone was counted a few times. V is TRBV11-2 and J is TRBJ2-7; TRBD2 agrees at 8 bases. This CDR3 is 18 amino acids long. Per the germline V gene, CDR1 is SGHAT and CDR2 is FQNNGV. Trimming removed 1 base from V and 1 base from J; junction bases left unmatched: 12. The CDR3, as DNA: TGTGCCAGCAGCTTAGGTTACCAGCGGGAGATGTTGTCCTACGAGCAGTACTTC. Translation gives CASSLGYQREMLSYEQYF.

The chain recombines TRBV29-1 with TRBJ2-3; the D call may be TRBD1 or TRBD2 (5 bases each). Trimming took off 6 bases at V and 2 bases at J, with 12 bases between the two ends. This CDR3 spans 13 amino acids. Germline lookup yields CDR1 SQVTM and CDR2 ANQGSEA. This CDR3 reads CSVGVTATDTQYF. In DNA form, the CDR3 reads TGCAGCGTGGGGGTGACAGCCACAGATACGCAGTATTTT.

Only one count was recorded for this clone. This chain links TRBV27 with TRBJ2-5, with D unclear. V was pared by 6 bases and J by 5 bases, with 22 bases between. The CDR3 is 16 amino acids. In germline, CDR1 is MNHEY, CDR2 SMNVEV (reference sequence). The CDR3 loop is CASRPEIRNRRETQYF. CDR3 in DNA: TGTGCCAGCAGGCCGGAAATACGAAACCGTCGGGAGACCCAGTACTTC.

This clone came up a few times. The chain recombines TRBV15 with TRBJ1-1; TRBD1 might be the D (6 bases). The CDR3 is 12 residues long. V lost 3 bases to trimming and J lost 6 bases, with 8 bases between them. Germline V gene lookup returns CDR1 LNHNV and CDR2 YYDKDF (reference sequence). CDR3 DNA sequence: TGTGCCACCAGCAGGACAGGCTCTGAAGCTTTCTTT. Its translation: CATSRTGSEAFF.

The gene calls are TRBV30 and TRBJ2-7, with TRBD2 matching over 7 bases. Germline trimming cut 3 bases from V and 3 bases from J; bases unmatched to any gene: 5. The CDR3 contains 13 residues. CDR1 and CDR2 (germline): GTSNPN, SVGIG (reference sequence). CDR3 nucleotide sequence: TGTGCCTGGAGCTTCGGCGGGAGCTACGAGCAGTACTTC. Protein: CAWSFGGSYEQYF.

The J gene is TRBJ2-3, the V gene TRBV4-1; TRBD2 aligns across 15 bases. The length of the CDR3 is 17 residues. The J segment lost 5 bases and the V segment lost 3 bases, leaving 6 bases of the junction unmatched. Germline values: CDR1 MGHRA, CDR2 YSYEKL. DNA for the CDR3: TGCGCCAGCAGCCACCGGACTAGCGGGAGGGGGGGAGATACGCAGTATTTT. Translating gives CASSHRTSGRGGDTQYF.

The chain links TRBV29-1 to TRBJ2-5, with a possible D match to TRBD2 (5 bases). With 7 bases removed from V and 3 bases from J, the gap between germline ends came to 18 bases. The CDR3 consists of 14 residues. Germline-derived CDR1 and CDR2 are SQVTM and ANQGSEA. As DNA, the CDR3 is TGCAGCGGAAATCCGGGATTACGGGAAGAGACCCAGTACTTC. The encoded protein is CSGNPGLREETQYF.

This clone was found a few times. CDR3 DNA sequence: TGCGCCAGCAGCCCCCGGCGGATGAACACTGAAGCTTTCTTT. It specifies CASSPRRMNTEAFF. The chain links TRBV5-1 to TRBJ1-1; no firm D call. CDR1 is SGHRS and CDR2 is YFSETQ in the germline V gene. The germline V and J ends were trimmed by 4 bases and 0 bases, with 10 bases remaining between them. This CDR3 contains 14 residues.

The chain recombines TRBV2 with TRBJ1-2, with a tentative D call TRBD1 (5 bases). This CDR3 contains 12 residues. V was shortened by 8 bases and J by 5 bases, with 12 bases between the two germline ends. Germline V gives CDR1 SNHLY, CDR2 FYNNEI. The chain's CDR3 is CASPDSTYGYTF. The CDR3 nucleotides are TGTGCCAGCCCCGACAGTACTTATGGCTACACCTTC.

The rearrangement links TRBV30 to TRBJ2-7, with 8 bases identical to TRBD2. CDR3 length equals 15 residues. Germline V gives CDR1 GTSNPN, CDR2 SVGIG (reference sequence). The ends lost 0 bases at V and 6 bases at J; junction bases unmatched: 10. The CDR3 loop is CAWSVTSARQSEQYF. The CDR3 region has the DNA TGTGCCTGGAGTGTGACTAGCGCAAGGCAATCCGAGCAGTACTTC.

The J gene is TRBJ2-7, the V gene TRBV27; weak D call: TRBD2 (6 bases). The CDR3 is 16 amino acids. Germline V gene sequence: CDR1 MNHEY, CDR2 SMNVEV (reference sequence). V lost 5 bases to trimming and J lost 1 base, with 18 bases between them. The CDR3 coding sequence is TGTGCCAGCAGTATACTAGGAGGGCAGGAATCCTACGAGCAGTACTTC. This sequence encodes CASSILGGQESYEQYF.

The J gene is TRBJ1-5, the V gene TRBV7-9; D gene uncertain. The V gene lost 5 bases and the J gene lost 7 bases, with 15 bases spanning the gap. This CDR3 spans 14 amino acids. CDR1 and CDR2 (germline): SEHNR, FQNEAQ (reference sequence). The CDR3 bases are TGTGCCAGCAGCAACCCCGGTTTGGGACAGCCCCAGCATTTT. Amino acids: CASSNPGLGQPQHF.

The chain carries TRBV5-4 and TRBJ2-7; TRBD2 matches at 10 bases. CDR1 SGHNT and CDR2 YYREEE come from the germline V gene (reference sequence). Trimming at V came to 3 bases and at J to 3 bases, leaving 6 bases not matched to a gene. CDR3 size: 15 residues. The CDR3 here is CASSSPGTSVYEQYF. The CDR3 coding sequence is TGTGCCAGCAGCTCACCCGGGACTAGCGTCTACGAGCAGTACTTC. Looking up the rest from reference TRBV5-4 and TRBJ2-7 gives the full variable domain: ETGVTQSPTHLIKTRGQQVTLRCSSQSGHNTVSWYQQALGQGPQFIFQYYREEENGRGNFPPRFSGLQFPNYSSELNVNALELDDSALYLCASSSPGTSVYEQYFGPGTRLTVT.

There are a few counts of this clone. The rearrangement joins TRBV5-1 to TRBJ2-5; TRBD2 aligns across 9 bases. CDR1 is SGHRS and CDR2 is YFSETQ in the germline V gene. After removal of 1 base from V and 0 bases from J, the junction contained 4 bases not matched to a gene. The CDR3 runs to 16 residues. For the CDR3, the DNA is TGCGCCAGCAGCTTGCTCGCGGGAGGGAACCAAGAGACCCAGTACTTC. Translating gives CASSLLAGGNQETQYF.

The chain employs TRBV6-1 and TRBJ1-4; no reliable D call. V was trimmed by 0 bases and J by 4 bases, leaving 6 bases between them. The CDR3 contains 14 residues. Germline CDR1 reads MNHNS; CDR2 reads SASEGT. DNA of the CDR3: TGTGCCAGCAGTGAAGCCAGCCTTAATGAAAAACTGTTTTTT. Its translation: CASSEASLNEKLFF.

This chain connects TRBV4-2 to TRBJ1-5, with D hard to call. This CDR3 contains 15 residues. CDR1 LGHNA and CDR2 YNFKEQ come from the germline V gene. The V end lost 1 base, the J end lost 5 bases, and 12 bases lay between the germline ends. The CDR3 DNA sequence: TGTGCCAGCAGCCAAGTTGGGCCATACCATCAGCCCCAGCATTTT. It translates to CASSQVGPYHQPQHF.

The CDR3 nucleotides are TGTGCCAGCAGCCAAGATTCAGATACGCAGTATTTT. Translated, it gives CASSQDSDTQYF. This chain links TRBV4-2 with TRBJ2-3; D gene ambiguous. The CDR3 is 12 residues long. V gave up 0 bases and J gave up 4 bases, with 2 bases separating them. Germline CDR1 and CDR2: LGHNA and YNFKEQ.

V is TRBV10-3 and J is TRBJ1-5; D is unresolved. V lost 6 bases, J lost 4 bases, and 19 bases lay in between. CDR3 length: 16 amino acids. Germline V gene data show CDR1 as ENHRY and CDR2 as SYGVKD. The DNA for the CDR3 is TGTGCCATCAGCCCCGTCCGGCTTAGCCGGAATCAGCCCCAGCATTTT. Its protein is CAISPVRLSRNQPQHF.

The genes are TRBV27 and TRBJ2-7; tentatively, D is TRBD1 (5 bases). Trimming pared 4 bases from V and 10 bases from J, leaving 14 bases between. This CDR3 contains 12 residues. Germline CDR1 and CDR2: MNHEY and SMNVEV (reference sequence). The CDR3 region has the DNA TGTGCCAGCAGTTACCCCCTTGGGGCACAGTACTTC. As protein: CASSYPLGAQYF.

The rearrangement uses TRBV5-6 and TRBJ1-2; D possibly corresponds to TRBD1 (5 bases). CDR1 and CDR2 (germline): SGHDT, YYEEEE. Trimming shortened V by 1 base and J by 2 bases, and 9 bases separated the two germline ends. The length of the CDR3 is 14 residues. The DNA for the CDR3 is TGTGCCAGCAGCTTGCGAGCAGGGAACTATGGCTACACCTTC. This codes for CASSLRAGNYGYTF.

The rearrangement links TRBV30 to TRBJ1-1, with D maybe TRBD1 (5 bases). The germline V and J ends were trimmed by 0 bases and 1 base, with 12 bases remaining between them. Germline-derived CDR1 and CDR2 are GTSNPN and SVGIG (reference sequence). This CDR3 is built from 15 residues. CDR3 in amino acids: CAWSVRWGENTEAFF. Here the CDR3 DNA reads TGTGCCTGGAGTGTCCGTTGGGGGGAGAACACTGAAGCTTTCTTT.

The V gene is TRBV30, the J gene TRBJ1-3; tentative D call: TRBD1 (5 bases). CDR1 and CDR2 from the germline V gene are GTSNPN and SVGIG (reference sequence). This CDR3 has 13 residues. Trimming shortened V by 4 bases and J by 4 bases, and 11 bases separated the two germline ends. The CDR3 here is CAWIGTSGNTIYF. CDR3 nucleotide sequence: TGTGCCTGGATCGGGACCTCCGGAAACACCATATATTTT. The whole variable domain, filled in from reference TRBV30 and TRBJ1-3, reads SQTIHQWPATLVQPVGSPLSLECTVEGTSNPNLYWYRQAAGRGLQLLFYSVGIGQISSEVPQNLSASRPQDRQFILSSKKLLLSDSGFYLCAWIGTSGNTIYFGEGSWLTVV.

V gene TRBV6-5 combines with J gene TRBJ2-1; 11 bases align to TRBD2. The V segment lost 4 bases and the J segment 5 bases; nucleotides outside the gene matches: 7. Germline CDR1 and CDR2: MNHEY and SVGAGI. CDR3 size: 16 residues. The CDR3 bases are TGTGCCAGCAGTTTCCAACTAGCGGGAGTTAACAATGAGCAGTTCTTC. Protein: CASSFQLAGVNNEQFF.